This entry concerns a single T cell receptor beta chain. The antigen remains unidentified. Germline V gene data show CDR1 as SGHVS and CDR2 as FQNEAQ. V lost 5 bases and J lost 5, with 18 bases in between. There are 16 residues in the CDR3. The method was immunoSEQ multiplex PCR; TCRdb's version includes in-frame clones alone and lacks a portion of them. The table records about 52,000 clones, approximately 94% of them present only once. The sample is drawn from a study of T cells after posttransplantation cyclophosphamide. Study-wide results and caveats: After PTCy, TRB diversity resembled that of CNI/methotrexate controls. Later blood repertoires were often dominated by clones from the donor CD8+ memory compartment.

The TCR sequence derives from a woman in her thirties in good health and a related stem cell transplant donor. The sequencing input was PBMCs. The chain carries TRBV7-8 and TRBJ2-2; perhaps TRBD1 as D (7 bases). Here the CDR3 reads CASSPSTRGATGELFF. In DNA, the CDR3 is TGTGCCAGCAGCCCCTCTACCAGGGGGGCGACCGGGGAGCTGTTTTTT.